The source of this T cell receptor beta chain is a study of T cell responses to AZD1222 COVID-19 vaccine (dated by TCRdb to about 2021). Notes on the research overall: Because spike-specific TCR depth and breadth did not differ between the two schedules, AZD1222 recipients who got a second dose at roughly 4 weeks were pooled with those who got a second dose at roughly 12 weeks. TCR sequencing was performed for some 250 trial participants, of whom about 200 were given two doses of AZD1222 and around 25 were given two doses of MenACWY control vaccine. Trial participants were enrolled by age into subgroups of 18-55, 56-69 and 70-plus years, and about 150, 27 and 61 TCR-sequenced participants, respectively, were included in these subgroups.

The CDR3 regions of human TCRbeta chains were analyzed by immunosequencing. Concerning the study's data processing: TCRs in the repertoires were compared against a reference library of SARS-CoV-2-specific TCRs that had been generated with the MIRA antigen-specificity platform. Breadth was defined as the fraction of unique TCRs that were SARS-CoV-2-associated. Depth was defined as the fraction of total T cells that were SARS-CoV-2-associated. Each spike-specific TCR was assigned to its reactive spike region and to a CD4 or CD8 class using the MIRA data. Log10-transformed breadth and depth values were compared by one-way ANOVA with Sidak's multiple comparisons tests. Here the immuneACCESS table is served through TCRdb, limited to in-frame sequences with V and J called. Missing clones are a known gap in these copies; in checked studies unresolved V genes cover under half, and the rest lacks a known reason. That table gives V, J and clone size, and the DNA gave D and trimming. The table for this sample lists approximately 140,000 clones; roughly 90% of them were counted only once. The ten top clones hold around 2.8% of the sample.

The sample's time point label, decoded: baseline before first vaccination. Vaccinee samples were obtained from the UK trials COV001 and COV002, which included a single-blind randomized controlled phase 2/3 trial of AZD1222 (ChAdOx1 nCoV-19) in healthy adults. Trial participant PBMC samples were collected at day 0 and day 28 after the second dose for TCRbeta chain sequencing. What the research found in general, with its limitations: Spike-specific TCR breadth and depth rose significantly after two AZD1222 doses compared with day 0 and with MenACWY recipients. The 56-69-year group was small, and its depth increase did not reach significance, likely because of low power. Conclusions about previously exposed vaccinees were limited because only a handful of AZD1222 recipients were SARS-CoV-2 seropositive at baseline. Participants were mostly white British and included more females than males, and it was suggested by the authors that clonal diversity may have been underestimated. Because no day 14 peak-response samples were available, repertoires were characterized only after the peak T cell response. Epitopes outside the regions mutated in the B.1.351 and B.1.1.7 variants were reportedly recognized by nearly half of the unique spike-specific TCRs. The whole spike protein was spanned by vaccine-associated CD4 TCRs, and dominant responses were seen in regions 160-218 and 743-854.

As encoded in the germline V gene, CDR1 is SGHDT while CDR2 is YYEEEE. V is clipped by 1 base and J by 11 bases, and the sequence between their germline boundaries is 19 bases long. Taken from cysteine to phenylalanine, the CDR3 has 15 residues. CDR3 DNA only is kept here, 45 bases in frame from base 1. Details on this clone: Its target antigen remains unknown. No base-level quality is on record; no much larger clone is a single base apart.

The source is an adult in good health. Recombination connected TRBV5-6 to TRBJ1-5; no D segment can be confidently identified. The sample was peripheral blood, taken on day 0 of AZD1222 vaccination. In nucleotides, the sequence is TGTGCCAGCAGCTTGTCCCCCTCACCACAATCAGCCCAGCATTTT. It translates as CASSLSPSPQSAQHF.